This TCR beta chain was sequenced during a study of T cell changes during pregnancy in multiple sclerosis. Germline CDR1 is MGHRA and CDR2 is YSYEKL. Trimming cost V 2 bases and J 1 base, with 8 bases left between them. This CDR3 region has 14 residues. Using immunoSEQ multiplex PCR, the repertoire was profiled, and TCRdb retains in-frame clones only, with some absent. The table includes fewer than 55,000 clones, roughly 90% detected once. The sequence was obtained from a female donor in good health, enrolled as a control in a pregnancy study. The sequencing here drew on peripheral blood, taken in the second trimester of pregnancy. The V call is TRBV4-1, the J call TRBJ1-1, with D unclear. The DNA for the CDR3 is TGCGCCAGCAGCCAAACCGAGGGGAACACTGAAGCTTTCTTT. Amino acid sequence: CASSQTEGNTEAFF.